The rows below give T cell receptor delta chains drawn from one sample of a study of gamma-delta chains in newborns, infants, children. TCRdb reanalysed the reads with CATT. The sample shows about 11,000 delta-chain clones, about 8.6% of them seen only once. What was sequenced was blood. These receptors came from a child who was a newborn, infant or young child, either healthy, febrile or measles-vaccinated (not recorded which). CDR3s include the opening cysteine and the closing phenylalanine or tryptophan. Fields, in order: clone size, J gene, D gene, V gene, CDR3 DNA, CDR3 protein. A D gene is named only where the DNA matches it firmly. The size entry is marked missing in some rows and otherwise reads once, few, many or a size class.

.,TRDJ1,.,TRDV2,TGTGCCTGTGACACCGTCGGAGGACATTTACTCAATCAGCTCATCTTT,CACDTVGGHLLNQLIF
few,TRDJ1,.,TRDV2,TGTGCCTGTGACCTACTTCCCAACACCGATAAACTCATCTTT,CACDLLPNTDKLIF
few,TRDJ2,.,TRDV3,TGTGCCTTCGGCCTTCCTATTCATCCTGGGGGAGATGGACAACTCTTCTTT,CAFGLPIHPGGDGQLFF
.,TRDJ1,TRDD3,TRDV2,TGTGCCTGTGGCACCCTACTGGGGGATACCCCAAACACCGATAAACTCATCTTC,CACGTLLGDTPNTDKLIF
few,TRDJ1,.,TRDV2,TGTGCCTGTGACACCGTCCGGGAGAGGGCCGATAAACTCATCTTT,CACDTVRERADKLIF
.,TRDJ1,TRDD3,TRDV2,TGTGCCTGTGACACCGTCTGGGGGATACGAAAGGTATCGTACACCGATAAACTCATCTTT,CACDTVWGIRKVSYTDKLIF
.,TRDJ1,TRDD2,TRDV2,TGTGCCTGTGACACCATTTCCTACGTCGGGTACACCGATAAACTCATCTTT,CACDTISYVGYTDKLIF
.,TRDJ1,TRDD3,TRDV1,TGTGCTCTTGGGGAACTCGCGCCCCCAATCCTGGGGGATACAGGTTTTTATTTTATGCCCTCTAAACTCATCTTT,CALGELAPPILGDTGFYFMPSKLIF
few,TRDJ1,TRDD3,TRDV1,TGTGCTCTTGGGGAACCCCTCGGCGCCACGGAGGTGGATACGAGGAGCACCGATAAACTCATCTTT,CALGEPLGATEVDTRSTDKLIF
medium-sized,TRDJ1,TRDD3,TRDV2,TGTGCCTGTGACCCGGTCGCCTCTGGGGGCGAGTACACCGATAAACTCATCTTT,CACDPVASGGEYTDKLIF
.,TRDJ1,.,TRDV2,TGTGCCTGTGACACGGCGGGGACCCACACCGATAAACTCATCTTT,CACDTAGTHTDKLIF
few,TRDJ1,TRDD3,TRDV2,TGTGCCTGTGACACCCTGGGGGGCGATAAACTCATCTTT,CACDTLGGDKLIF
few,TRDJ2,TRDD3,TRDV2,TGTGCCTGTGACACCGTTGAGACTAGGGGATACTGGGCAGCACAACTCTTCTTT,CACDTVETRGYWAAQLFF
few,TRDJ1,.,TRDV2,TGTGCCCGTGACCCGCTGTCCGATTACACCGATAAACTCATCTTT,CARDPLSDYTDKLIF
.,TRDJ3,.,TRDV2,TGTGCCTGTGACACGGTAGGGGATGCGGCCTGGGACACCCGACAGATGTTTTTC,CACDTVGDAAWDTRQMFF
medium-sized,TRDJ3,TRDD3,TRDV2,TGTGCCTGTGACACCACTGGGGGATCCTGGGACACCCGACAGATGTTTTTC,CACDTTGGSWDTRQMFF
.,TRDJ1,TRDD3,TRDV2,TGTGCCTGTAATACACTGGGGGATACCGATAAACTCATCTTT,CACNTLGDTDKLIF
.,TRDJ1,TRDD3,TRDV2,TGTGCCTGTGATGTCCTAGGGGATATGGCCGATAAACTCATCTTT,CACDVLGDMADKLIF
few,TRDJ1,TRDD3,TRDV2,TGTGCCTGTGACACCGTCGATGGGGGATACGCCGAACGTTCCGATAAACTCATCTTT,CACDTVDGGYAERSDKLIF
few,TRDJ3,TRDD3,TRDV2,TGTGCCTGTGACACTTTACTGGGGGATAATTGGGCCCGACAGATGTTTTTC,CACDTLLGDNWARQMFF
few,TRDJ1,TRDD3,TRDV2,TGTGCCTGTGACTCCCTTACTGGGGGATACGCGCGTAAACTCATCTTT,CACDSLTGGYARKLIF
.,TRDJ3,TRDD3,TRDV2,TGTGCCTGTGACACCGCTGGGGGATACGCCAGCTCCTGGGACACCCGACAGATGTTTTTC,CACDTAGGYASSWDTRQMFF
few,TRDJ1,TRDD3,TRDV2,TGTGCCTGTGACACCCCGGATTACTGGGGGAGGAAGTACGCCGATAAACTCATCTTT,CACDTPDYWGRKYADKLIF
.,TRDJ1,TRDD3,TRDV2,TGTGCCTGTGACACCGTAGCTACCGGGGGATACTTAGGAGCCGATAAACTCATCTTT,CACDTVATGGYLGADKLIF
few,TRDJ1,TRDD3,TRDV2,TGTGCCTGTGACCCTCTTGGGGGATATACCGATAAACTCATCTTT,CACDPLGGYTDKLIF
.,TRDJ3,TRDD3,TRDV2,TGTGCCTGTGACACCGCGAGTACTGGGGGATTCTCCTGGGACACCCGACAGATGTTTTTC,CACDTASTGGFSWDTRQMFF
.,TRDJ1,TRDD3,TRDV2,TGTGCCTGTGACACTCTTACTCCCTATGGTCTACTGGGGGATAATGCCGATAAACTCATCTTT,CACDTLTPYGLLGDNADKLIF
medium-sized,TRDJ1,TRDD3,TRDV2,TGTGCCTGTGACACTTTACTGGGGGATTCGTACACCGATAAACTCATCTTT,CACDTLLGDSYTDKLIF
few,TRDJ3,TRDD3,TRDV2,TGTGCCTGTGACACCGCGGGGATAAGCTCCTGGGACACCCGACAGATGTTTTTC,CACDTAGISSWDTRQMFF